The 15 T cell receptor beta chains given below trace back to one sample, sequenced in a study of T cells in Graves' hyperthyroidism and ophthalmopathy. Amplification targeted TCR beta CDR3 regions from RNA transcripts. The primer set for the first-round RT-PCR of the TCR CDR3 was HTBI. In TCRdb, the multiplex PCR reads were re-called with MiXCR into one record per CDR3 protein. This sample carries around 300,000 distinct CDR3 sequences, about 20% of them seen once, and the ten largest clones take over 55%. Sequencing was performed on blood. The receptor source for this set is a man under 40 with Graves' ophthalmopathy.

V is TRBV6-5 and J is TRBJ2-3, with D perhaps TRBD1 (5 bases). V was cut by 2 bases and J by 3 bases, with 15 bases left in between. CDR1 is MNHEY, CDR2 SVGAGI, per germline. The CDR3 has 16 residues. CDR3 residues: CASSYGAGAGTDTQYF. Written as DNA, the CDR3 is TGTGCCAGCAGTTACGGGGCAGGAGCAGGTACAGATACGCAGTATTTT.

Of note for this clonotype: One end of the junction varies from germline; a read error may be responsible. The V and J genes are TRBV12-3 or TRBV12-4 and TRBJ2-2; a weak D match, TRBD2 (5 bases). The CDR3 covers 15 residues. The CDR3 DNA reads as TGTGCCAGCAGTTCTTGGACGGCTAACACCGGGGAGCTGCTTTTT. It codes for CASSSWTANTGELLF.

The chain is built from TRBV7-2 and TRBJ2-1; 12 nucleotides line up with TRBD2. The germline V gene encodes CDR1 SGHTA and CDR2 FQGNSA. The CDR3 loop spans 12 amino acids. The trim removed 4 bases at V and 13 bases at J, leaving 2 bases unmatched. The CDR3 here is CASSSTSGSQFF. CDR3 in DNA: TGTGCCAGCAGCTCGACTAGCGGGAGTCAGTTCTTC.

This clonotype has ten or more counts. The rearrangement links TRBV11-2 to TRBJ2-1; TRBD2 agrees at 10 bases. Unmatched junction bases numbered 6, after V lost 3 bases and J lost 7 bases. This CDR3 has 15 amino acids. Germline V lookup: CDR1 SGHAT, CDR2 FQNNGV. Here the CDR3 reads CASSFLAGVGNEQFF. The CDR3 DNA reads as TGTGCCAGCAGCTTCCTAGCGGGAGTTGGTAATGAGCAGTTCTTC.

Written as DNA, the CDR3 is TGCAGCGTTGCTGGACTAGCCACTTCCAATGAGCAGTTCTTC. Translation gives CSVAGLATSNEQFF. The gene calls are TRBV29-1 and TRBJ2-1; 8 bases fit TRBD2. CDR3 length: 14 amino acids. Germline CDR1 is SQVTM and CDR2 is ANQGSEA. Trimming removed 4 bases from V and 6 bases from J; junction bases left unmatched: 8.

CDR3 residues: CASSKEQGAARLSGNTIYF. In nucleotides, the CDR3 is TGTGCCAGCAGTAAGGAGCAGGGGGCAGCCCGACTCTCTGGAAACACCATATATTTT. The chain carries TRBV28 and TRBJ1-3; 8 bases line up with TRBD1. CDR3 length: 19 amino acids. Germline V gene lookup returns CDR1 MDHEN and CDR2 SYDVKM. The junction had 15 bases not matched to a gene; V was cut back by 5 bases and J by 0 bases. Full variable domain (outside the CDR3, taken from reference TRBV28 and TRBJ1-3): DVKVTQSSRYLVKRTGEKVFLECVQDMDHENMFWYRQDPGLGLRLIYFSYDVKMKEKGDIPEGYSVSREKKERFSLILESASTNQTSMYLCASSKEQGAARLSGNTIYFGEGSWLTVV.

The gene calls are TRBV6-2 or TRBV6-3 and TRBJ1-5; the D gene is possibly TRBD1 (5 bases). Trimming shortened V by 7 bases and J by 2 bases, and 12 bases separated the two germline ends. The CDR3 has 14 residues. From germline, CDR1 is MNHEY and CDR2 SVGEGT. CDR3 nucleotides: TGTGCCAGCAAACCCTCGGGGGGCAATCAGCCCCAGCATTTT. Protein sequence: CASKPSGGNQPQHF.

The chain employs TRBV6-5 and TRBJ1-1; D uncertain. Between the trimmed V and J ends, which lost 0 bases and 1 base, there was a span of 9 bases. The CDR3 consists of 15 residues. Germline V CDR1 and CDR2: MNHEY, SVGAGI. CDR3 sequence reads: CASSYSKWGNTEAFF. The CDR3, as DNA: TGTGCCAGCAGTTACTCGAAATGGGGGAACACTGAAGCTTTCTTT.

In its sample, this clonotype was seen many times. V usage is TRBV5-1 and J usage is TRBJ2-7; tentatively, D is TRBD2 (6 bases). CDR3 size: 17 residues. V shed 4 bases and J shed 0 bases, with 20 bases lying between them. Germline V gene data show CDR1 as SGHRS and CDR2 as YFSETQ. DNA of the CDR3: TGCGCCAGCAGCCTTACCTCGGGACTGGATAGCTCCTACGAGCAGTACTTC. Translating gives CASSLTSGLDSSYEQYF.

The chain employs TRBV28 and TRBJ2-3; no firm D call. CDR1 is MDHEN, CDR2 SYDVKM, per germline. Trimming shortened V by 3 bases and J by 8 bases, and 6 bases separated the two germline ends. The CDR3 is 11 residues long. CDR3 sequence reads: CASSLRVTQYF. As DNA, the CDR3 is TGTGCCAGCAGTTTGCGTGTTACGCAGTATTTT.

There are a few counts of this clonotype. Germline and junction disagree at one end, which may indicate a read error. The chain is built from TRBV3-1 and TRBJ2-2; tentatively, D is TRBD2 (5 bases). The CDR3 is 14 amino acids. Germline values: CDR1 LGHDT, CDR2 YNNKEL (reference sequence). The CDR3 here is CASRLEPGTGELVF. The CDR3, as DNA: TGTGCCAGCAGGCTAGAGCCGGGCACCGGGGAGCTGGTTTTT.

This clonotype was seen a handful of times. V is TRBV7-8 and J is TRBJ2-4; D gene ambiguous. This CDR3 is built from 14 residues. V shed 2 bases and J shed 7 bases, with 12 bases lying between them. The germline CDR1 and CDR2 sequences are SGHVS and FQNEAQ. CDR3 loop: CASSLQSTGNIQYF. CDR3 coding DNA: TGTGCCAGCAGCTTACAATCGACGGGCAACATTCAGTACTTC.

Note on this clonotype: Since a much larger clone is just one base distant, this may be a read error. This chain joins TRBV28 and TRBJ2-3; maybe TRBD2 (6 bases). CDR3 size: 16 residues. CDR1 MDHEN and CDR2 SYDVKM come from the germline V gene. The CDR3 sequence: CASSFGSGTSTGTQYF. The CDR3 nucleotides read TGTGCCAGCAGTTTCGGTAGCGGAACTAGCACAGGTACGCAGTATTTT.

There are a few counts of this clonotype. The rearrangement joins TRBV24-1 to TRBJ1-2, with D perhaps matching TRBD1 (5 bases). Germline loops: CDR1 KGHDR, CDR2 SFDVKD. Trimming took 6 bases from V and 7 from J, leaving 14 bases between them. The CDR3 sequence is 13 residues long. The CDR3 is CATSSQGFFGYTF. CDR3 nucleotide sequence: TGTGCCACCAGTAGCCAGGGATTTTTTGGCTACACCTTC.

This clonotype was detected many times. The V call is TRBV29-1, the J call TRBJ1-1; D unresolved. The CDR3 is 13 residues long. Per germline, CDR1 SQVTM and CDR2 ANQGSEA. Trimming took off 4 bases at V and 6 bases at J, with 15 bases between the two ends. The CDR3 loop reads CSVVTRASAEAFF. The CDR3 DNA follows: TGCAGCGTTGTTACGCGCGCGTCAGCTGAAGCTTTCTTT. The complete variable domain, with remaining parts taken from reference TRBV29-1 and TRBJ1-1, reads SAVISQKPSRDICQRGTSLTIQCQVDSQVTMMFWYRQQPGQSLTLIATANQGSEATYESGFVIDKFPISRPNLTFSTLTVSNMSPEDSSIYLCSVVTRASAEAFFGQGTRLTVV.